Listed here are 6 T cell receptor beta chains from one sample, sequenced in a study of cytomegalovirus exposure and HLA in healthy donors. PCR amplification relied on 60 Vbeta primers (plus 13 Jbeta primers). Clones were sequenced by immunoSEQ multiplex PCR, and TCRdb holds only the in-frame ones, with some missing. There are over 200,000 clones in the sample; more than 70% occur only once, and over 1% lies in the top ten. The sample comprised PBMCs. All receptors derive from a human donor in good health.

This clone turned up a few times. The chain links TRBV6-1 to TRBJ2-2; tentative D call: TRBD1 (5 bases). Looked up from germline, CDR1 is MNHNS and CDR2 is SASEGT. With 3 bases removed from V and 4 bases from J, the gap between germline ends came to 9 bases. The CDR3 is 14 residues long. This CDR3 is CASSETETTGELFF. The CDR3 DNA is TGTGCCAGCAGTGAGACAGAGACCACCGGGGAGCTGTTTTTT.

The rearrangement uses TRBV28 and TRBJ1-2; D ambiguous. Trimming removed 5 bases from V and 0 bases from J, with 7 bases in between. The germline V gene has CDR1 MDHEN and CDR2 SYDVKM. This CDR3 spans 13 amino acids. The CDR3 spells CASSPRTNYGYTF. The CDR3 DNA follows: TGTGCCAGCAGTCCCAGGACTAACTATGGCTACACCTTC.

CDR3 sequence: CASSSGFNEQFF. The CDR3 bases are TGTGCCAGCAGTTCAGGGTTCAATGAGCAGTTCTTC. The chain joins TRBV6-5 to TRBJ2-1; possibly TRBD1 for D (5 bases). With 4 bases removed from V and 6 bases from J, the gap between germline ends came to 7 bases. This CDR3 has 12 amino acids. Germline V gives CDR1 MNHEY, CDR2 SVGAGI.

The chain combines TRBV27 with TRBJ1-4, with 8 bases fitting TRBD1. CDR1 is MNHEY, CDR2 SMNVEV, per germline (reference sequence). There are 15 residues in the CDR3. V shed 7 bases, J shed 3 bases, and the junction held 7 bases outside the gene matches. The CDR3 loop is CASTRRGRSNEKLFF. In nucleotides, the CDR3 is TGTGCCAGCACCCGCAGGGGGCGTTCTAATGAAAAACTGTTTTTT.

The V call is TRBV6-5, the J call TRBJ2-3; weak D call: TRBD1 (6 bases). This CDR3 is built from 15 residues. Germline CDR1 MNHEY, CDR2 SVGAGI. V lost 4 bases to trimming and J lost 0 bases, with 11 bases between them. The CDR3 loop reads CASSSLDSSTDTQYF. The CDR3 region has the DNA TGTGCCAGCAGTTCATTGGACAGTAGCACAGATACGCAGTATTTT.

The CDR3 sequence is CASSTGQGFKTQYF. The CDR3 nucleotides read TGTGCCAGCAGTACGGGACAGGGGTTTAAGACCCAGTACTTC. The chain joins TRBV27 to TRBJ2-5, with 10 bases lining up with TRBD1. Germline V gene data show CDR1 as MNHEY and CDR2 as SMNVEV (reference sequence). V gave up 5 bases and J gave up 6 bases; unmatched junction bases: 6. The CDR3 consists of 14 residues.